Shown below are 31 T cell receptor beta chains from a single sample sequenced in a study of CD4 T cells in relation to SARS-CoV-2 and coronaviruses. Sequencing was performed with immunoSEQ multiplex PCR; in TCRdb, only in-frame clones are kept and a portion is missing. The data contain roughly 68,000 clones, over 85% of them singletons. Before the COVID-19 pandemic, during about 2010-2018, CD4+ T cells were taken from unexposed donors. The source material was naive CD4+ T cells from PBMCs. Subset here: naive CD4+ T cells isolated by negative enrichment. These receptors originate from a human donor in good health.

The rearrangement joins TRBV28 to TRBJ2-3; D may be TRBD1 (6 bases). CDR1 and CDR2 from the germline V gene are MDHEN and SYDVKM. Between the trimmed V and J ends, which lost 6 bases and 5 bases, there was a span of 12 bases. The CDR3 sequence is 13 residues long. The chain's CDR3 is CASRRQAGDTQYF. The DNA of the CDR3 is TGTGCCAGCAGACGACAGGCGGGAGATACGCAGTATTTT.

Only a few counts were recorded for this clone. The chain combines TRBV13 with TRBJ2-7, with D tentatively TRBD2 (6 bases). Germline V gives CDR1 PRHDT, CDR2 FYEKMQ (reference sequence). The CDR3 length is 14 residues. The V and J ends lost 2 bases and 0 bases respectively, with 8 bases between them. CDR3: CASSLTGDSYEQYF. The CDR3 DNA sequence: TGTGCCAGCAGCTTAACGGGGGACTCCTACGAGCAGTACTTC. Based on the CDR3 plus reference TRBV13 and TRBJ2-7, the full variable domain is AAGVIQSPRHLIKEKRETATLKCYPIPRHDTVYWYQQGPGQDPQFLISFYEKMQSDKGSIPDRFSAQQFSDYHSELNMSSLELGDSALYFCASSLTGDSYEQYFGPGTRLTVT.

This chain uses TRBV6-6 with TRBJ2-2, with D possibly matching TRBD1 (5 bases). The germline gives CDR1 MNHNY, CDR2 SVGAGI (reference sequence). V lost 2 bases and J lost 1, with 11 bases in between. CDR3 size: 16 residues. The CDR3 DNA follows: TGTGCCAGCAGTTACGCCCAGGGTGTGAACACCGGGGAGCTGTTTTTT. It specifies CASSYAQGVNTGELFF.

V usage is TRBV19 and J usage is TRBJ2-5; D could derive from TRBD1 or TRBD2 (5 bases each). The CDR3 spans 14 residues. The germline V gene has CDR1 LNHDA and CDR2 SQIVND (reference sequence). The V gene lost 0 bases and the J gene lost 5 bases, with 10 bases spanning the gap. The CDR3, as DNA: TGTGCCAGTAGTATAGATCAGAGGGGCGAGACCCAGTACTTC. Translated: CASSIDQRGETQYF. The full variable domain, with the rest looked up from reference TRBV19 and TRBJ2-5, is DGGITQSPKYLFRKEGQNVTLSCEQNLNHDAMYWYRQDPGQGLRLIYYSQIVNDFQKGDIAEGYSVSREKKESFPLTVTSAQKNPTAFYLCASSIDQRGETQYFGPGTRLLVL.

This chain uses TRBV19 with TRBJ1-5, with 8 nucleotides matching TRBD1. Germline CDR1 and CDR2: LNHDA and SQIVND (reference sequence). V dropped 3 bases and J dropped 4; count of bases not matched to a gene: 8. The CDR3 totals 16 residues. CDR3 sequence reads: CASSITGGPLNQPQHF. CDR3 DNA sequence: TGTGCCAGTAGTATTACAGGGGGACCTCTTAATCAGCCCCAGCATTTT.

This clone was seen once. This sequence joins TRBV15 and TRBJ2-1, with 11 bases identical to TRBD2. J lost 2 bases, V lost 3 bases, and 6 bases had no gene match. CDR1 is LNHNV, CDR2 YYDKDF, per germline (reference sequence). CDR3 length equals 17 residues. CDR3 DNA: TGTGCCACCAGCAGGGGAGGGACTAGCGGCCCCTACAATGAGCAGTTCTTC. This sequence encodes CATSRGGTSGPYNEQFF.

The rearrangement links TRBV5-1 to TRBJ2-3, with TRBD2 matching over 10 bases. Germline V gene data show CDR1 as SGHRS and CDR2 as YFSETQ. V trimming: 4 bases; J trimming: 6 bases; junction bases outside the gene matches: 11. This CDR3 has 16 amino acids. This CDR3 is CASSAGLARGSDTQYF. The CDR3 region has the DNA TGCGCCAGCAGCGCGGGACTAGCGCGGGGGTCGGATACGCAGTATTTT.

The chain joins TRBV3-1 (or the pseudogene TRBV3-2) to TRBJ2-7; 7 bases map to TRBD1. After removal of 0 bases from V and 7 bases from J, the junction contained 15 bases not matched to a gene. Germline-derived CDR1 and CDR2 are LGHDT and YNNKEL (reference sequence). This CDR3 spans 17 amino acids. CDR3 protein: CASSQDTGATPSREQYF. CDR3 DNA: TGTGCCAGCAGCCAAGATACAGGGGCGACTCCCTCTAGGGAGCAGTACTTC.

The chain links TRBV5-1 to TRBJ1-1, with 8 bases fitting TRBD1. The CDR3 is 14 amino acids. Unmatched junction bases numbered 7, after V lost 4 bases and J lost 5 bases. The germline V gene encodes CDR1 SGHRS and CDR2 YFSETQ. CDR3 sequence: CASSGQGAGTEAFF. The CDR3 bases are TGCGCCAGCAGCGGGCAGGGGGCAGGGACTGAAGCTTTCTTT. The full variable domain, with the rest looked up from reference TRBV5-1 and TRBJ1-1, is KAGVTQTPRYLIKTRGQQVTLSCSPISGHRSVSWYQQTPGQGLQFLFEYFSETQRNKGNFPGRFSGRQFSNSRSEMNVSTLELGDSALYLCASSGQGAGTEAFFGQGTRLTVV.

This chain uses TRBV18 with TRBJ1-1; D not certain. CDR3 length equals 16 residues. CDR1 KGHSH and CDR2 LQKENI come from the germline V gene. V shed 0 bases and J shed 0 bases, with 11 bases lying between them. CDR3 bases: TGTGCCAGCTCACCACCTCAGCTGGGGATGAACACTGAAGCTTTCTTT. Residues: CASSPPQLGMNTEAFF.

V usage is TRBV21-1 and J usage is TRBJ2-7. TRBV21-1 is an annotated pseudogene. This CDR3 contains 13 residues. The CDR3 DNA reads TGTGCCAGCAGCAAAGGGACGGTCTACGAGCAGTACTTC. Its protein is CASSKGTVYEQYF.

V gene TRBV2 combines with J gene TRBJ1-1; TRBD1 might be the D (5 bases). The CDR3 consists of 15 residues. V lost 1 base and J 4 bases, leaving 13 bases between the germline ends. Germline V gene lookup returns CDR1 SNHLY and CDR2 FYNNEI. CDR3 bases: TGTGCCAGCAGTGAAGGGGACCTACTTTCCACTGAAGCTTTCTTT. Protein product: CASSEGDLLSTEAFF.

The chain is built from TRBV27 and TRBJ1-1; D is ambiguous. Germline V lookup: CDR1 MNHEY, CDR2 SMNVEV (reference sequence). This CDR3 is 13 amino acids long. V shed 8 bases and J shed 3 bases, with 13 bases lying between them. The CDR3 region is CASGPQAYTEAFF. The DNA of the CDR3 is TGTGCCAGCGGACCACAAGCGTACACTGAAGCTTTCTTT.

The gene calls are TRBV3-1 (or the pseudogene TRBV3-2) and TRBJ1-5, with 9 bases matching TRBD1. Germline loops: CDR1 LGHDT, CDR2 YNNKEL (reference sequence). V dropped 1 base and J dropped 4; count of bases not matched to a gene: 5. The CDR3 covers 16 residues. CDR3: CASSQAGQGINQPQHF. The CDR3 nucleotides are TGTGCCAGCAGCCAAGCCGGACAGGGGATTAATCAGCCCCAGCATTTT.

The V gene is TRBV6-6, the J gene TRBJ2-7; D gene unclear. This CDR3 has 13 amino acids. CDR1 MNHNY and CDR2 SVGAGI come from the germline V gene (reference sequence). Deletions cut 5 bases from V and 3 bases from J, with 11 bases between. CDR3 residues: CASSRDGFYEQYF. The CDR3 DNA reads TGTGCCAGCAGTCGTGACGGTTTCTACGAGCAGTACTTC.

The chain carries TRBV7-2 and TRBJ2-7, with 8 bases that match TRBD1. This CDR3 spans 14 amino acids. V lost 5 bases and J lost 5; bases outside the gene matches: 8. Germline V lookup: CDR1 SGHTA, CDR2 FQGNSA. CDR3 DNA: TGTGCCAGCAGCCCTCGGACAGGGTGGGACGAGCAGTACTTC. It translates to CASSPRTGWDEQYF.

This chain connects TRBV29-1 to TRBJ2-3, with D possibly TRBD1 on 6 matching bases. With 7 bases removed from V and 6 bases from J, the gap between germline ends came to 17 bases. This CDR3 has 13 amino acids. Looked up from germline, CDR1 is SQVTM and CDR2 is ANQGSEA. CDR3: CSERAGVVDTQYF. The CDR3 DNA sequence: TGCAGCGAGAGGGCAGGGGTCGTGGATACGCAGTATTTT.

This chain links TRBV28 with TRBJ2-5; 8 bases match TRBD2. This CDR3 contains 15 residues. J gave up 5 bases and V 5 bases, and 10 bases lay outside the gene matches. In germline, CDR1 is MDHEN, CDR2 SYDVKM. The CDR3 loop reads CASSAAGGAGETQYF. The DNA for the CDR3 is TGTGCCAGCAGTGCCGCCGGGGGGGCCGGGGAGACCCAGTACTTC.

V usage is TRBV5-1 and J usage is TRBJ2-4, with 7 bases matching TRBD1. The junction had 5 bases not matched to a gene; V was cut back by 2 bases and J by 0 bases. Germline V CDR1 and CDR2: SGHRS, YFSETQ. The CDR3 is made up of 16 amino acids. Here the CDR3 DNA reads TGCGCCAGCAGCTTAGAAGGGGGCGCAGCCAAAAACATTCAGTACTTC. It yields the protein CASSLEGGAAKNIQYF.

The gene calls are TRBV3-1 (or the pseudogene TRBV3-2) and TRBJ2-1; D unclear. V was clipped by 0 bases and J by 0 bases, with 9 bases between them. Germline-derived CDR1 and CDR2 are LGHDT and YNNKEL (reference sequence). This CDR3 spans 16 amino acids. The CDR3 region is CASSQDFLSSYNEQFF. The DNA for the CDR3 is TGTGCCAGCAGCCAAGATTTCCTGAGCTCCTACAATGAGCAGTTCTTC.

The CDR3, as DNA: TGTGCCACCAGCACGAGGACAGGCGGGGACCAGCCCCAGCATTTT. Translation gives CATSTRTGGDQPQHF. The chain is built from TRBV15 and TRBJ1-5; 7 nucleotides agree with TRBD1. This CDR3 comprises 15 residues. The J segment lost 7 bases and the V segment lost 4 bases, leaving 10 bases of the junction unmatched. Germline assignment: CDR1 LNHNV and CDR2 YYDKDF (reference sequence).

The chain links TRBV5-4 to TRBJ2-3; 9 bases match TRBD2. Germline lookup yields CDR1 SGHNT and CDR2 YYREEE (reference sequence). With 1 base clipped from V and 4 bases from J, the junction kept 4 bases outside the gene matches. This CDR3 has 15 residues. The CDR3 loop is CASSLRGRVADTQYF. The DNA for the CDR3 is TGTGCCAGCAGCTTGCGCGGGAGGGTTGCAGATACGCAGTATTTT.

This clone was seen just once. The V and J genes are TRBV28 and TRBJ2-5; TRBD1 aligns across 8 bases. The trim removed 6 bases at V and 5 bases at J, leaving 8 bases unmatched. Germline lookup yields CDR1 MDHEN and CDR2 SYDVKM. The CDR3 runs to 14 residues. The chain's CDR3 is CASRPQGAGETQYF. CDR3 sequence (DNA): TGTGCCAGCAGACCCCAGGGGGCCGGGGAGACCCAGTACTTC.

V and J are TRBV3-1 (or the pseudogene TRBV3-2) and TRBJ2-7; 10 bases are a match to TRBD1. Trimming removed 2 bases from V and 2 bases from J; junction bases left unmatched: 9. The CDR3 sequence is 17 residues long. Germline CDR1 is LGHDT and CDR2 is YNNKEL (reference sequence). The CDR3 bases are TGTGCCAGCAGCCAAACCCCGGGACAGGGGACCCCCTACGAGCAGTACTTC. This codes for CASSQTPGQGTPYEQYF.

The J gene is TRBJ1-2, the V gene TRBV30; TRBD1 matches 7 bases. Germline V gene lookup returns CDR1 GTSNPN and CDR2 SVGIG (reference sequence). The CDR3 consists of 16 residues. With V trimmed by 0 bases and J by 4 bases, 11 bases remained unmatched. The CDR3 sequence is CAWSVPGQAPPYGYTF. CDR3 nucleotides: TGTGCCTGGAGTGTTCCCGGACAGGCGCCACCCTATGGCTACACCTTC.

V gene TRBV5-4 combines with J gene TRBJ2-7; TRBD1 matches at 9 bases. Germline lookup yields CDR1 SGHNT and CDR2 YYREEE (reference sequence). This CDR3 is built from 17 residues. After removal of 3 bases from V and 3 bases from J, the junction contained 13 bases not matched to a gene. This CDR3 reads CASSSPSPGQGNYEQYF. The CDR3 region has the DNA TGTGCCAGCAGCTCGCCCTCACCGGGACAGGGTAACTACGAGCAGTACTTC.

The CDR3 region is CASSLYRAGNEQFF. The CDR3 DNA follows: TGTGCCAGCAGCTTATACAGGGCTGGTAATGAGCAGTTCTTC. This chain connects TRBV7-2 to TRBJ2-1, with D perhaps TRBD1 (6 bases). The germline gives CDR1 SGHTA, CDR2 FQGNSA. Trimming cost V 2 bases and J 7 bases, with 12 bases left between them. The CDR3 is 14 residues long.

This clone was found once. V gene TRBV29-1 combines with J gene TRBJ2-5; 11 bases map to TRBD2. The CDR3 runs 17 residues. Germline V CDR1 and CDR2: SQVTM, ANQGSEA. Unmatched junction bases numbered 15, after V lost 4 bases and J lost 5 bases. The CDR3 DNA follows: TGCAGCGTTGTCAAACTAGCGGGGGCCCGGGGTTGGGAGACCCAGTACTTC. Translating gives CSVVKLAGARGWETQYF.

V usage is TRBV9 and J usage is TRBJ2-7; 10 positions match TRBD1. J lost 2 bases, V lost 4 bases, and 9 bases had no gene match. Germline V gene data show CDR1 as SGDLS and CDR2 as YYNGEE. CDR3 length equals 16 residues. CDR3 DNA: TGTGCCAGCAGCCCTAGGGTTGGGACAGGGGCCTACGAGCAGTACTTC. Encoded protein: CASSPRVGTGAYEQYF.

V is TRBV5-1 and J is TRBJ1-2; 7 bases are shared with TRBD1. V lost 5 bases to trimming and J lost 12 bases; unmatched junction nucleotides: 16. This CDR3 is built from 14 residues. Germline V gives CDR1 SGHRS, CDR2 YFSETQ. The DNA for the CDR3 is TGCGCCAGCAGGACGCTTCCGGGACAGCAGACGGACACCTTC. Protein: CASRTLPGQQTDTF.

The chain uses TRBV7-9 and TRBJ2-7; a weak D match, TRBD2 (6 bases). V shed 4 bases and J shed 5 bases, with 15 bases lying between them. The CDR3 runs to 14 residues. Germline CDR1 is SEHNR and CDR2 is FQNEAQ (reference sequence). The CDR3 bases are TGTGCCAGCAGCTATTGGCCGGGCGGGGACGAGCAGTACTTC. This translates into CASSYWPGGDEQYF.